The 20 T cell receptor beta chains in this list originate from one sample, sequenced in a study of blood T cell repertoires in COVID-19. Clones were sequenced by immunoSEQ multiplex PCR, and TCRdb holds only the in-frame ones, with some missing. The sample holds around 100,000 clones, roughly 90% seen once. Material for sequencing was peripheral blood. Receptors originate from a man between 50 and 59 years old with COVID-19, enrolled during active disease.

The chain is built from TRBV10-3 and TRBJ1-6; maybe TRBD1 (5 bases). The germline V and J ends were trimmed by 6 bases and 5 bases, with 11 bases remaining between them. CDR3 length: 14 amino acids. Germline V CDR1 and CDR2: ENHRY, SYGVKD. The CDR3: CAIRTDRNNSPLHF. The CDR3 nucleotides read TGTGCCATCAGGACCGACAGAAATAATTCACCCCTCCACTTT.

The CDR3, as DNA: TGTGCCAGCAGTTTAACCAGGCTCTCCTACGAGCAGTACTTC. Protein: CASSLTRLSYEQYF. This chain joins TRBV27 and TRBJ2-7; D call uncertain. This CDR3 has 14 residues. Trimming took off 2 bases at V and 0 bases at J, with 8 bases between the two ends. From germline, CDR1 is MNHEY and CDR2 SMNVEV (reference sequence).

The chain recombines TRBV29-1 with TRBJ2-1, with D perhaps matching TRBD1 (6 bases). Trimming took off 4 bases at V and 5 bases at J, with 9 bases between the two ends. Germline V gene data show CDR1 as SQVTM and CDR2 as ANQGSEA. CDR3 length equals 12 residues. Written as DNA, the CDR3 is TGCAGCGTTGGGGGGCCCCACAATGAGCAGTTCTTC. Amino acid sequence: CSVGGPHNEQFF.

The V gene is TRBV21-1, the J gene TRBJ2-7; the D call TRBD1 from the table was never checked on the DNA. TRBV21-1 is labeled a pseudogene. The CDR3 totals 15 residues. CDR3: CASSKVSGSSYEQYF. The CDR3 bases are TGTGCCAGCAGCAAAGTCTCAGGAAGCTCCTACGAGCAGTACTTC.

This chain connects TRBV19 to TRBJ1-4, with 7 bases aligning to TRBD1. The length of the CDR3 is 14 residues. CDR1 and CDR2 (germline): LNHDA, SQIVND (reference sequence). V was clipped by 5 bases and J by 2 bases; unmatched bases: 2. CDR3 nucleotide sequence: TGTGCCAGTAGTTTACAGGGGACTAATGAAAAACTGTTTTTT. It is translated as CASSLQGTNEKLFF.

The V gene is TRBV18, the J gene TRBJ2-5; possible D gene TRBD1, 5 bases. Germline V gene sequence: CDR1 KGHSH, CDR2 LQKENI. This CDR3 contains 14 residues. The V end lost 4 bases, the J end lost 9 bases, and 18 bases lay between the germline ends. CDR3: CASSRITGPRAQYF. For the CDR3, the DNA is TGTGCCAGCTCACGAATAACAGGTCCCCGGGCCCAGTACTTC.

The V gene is TRBV6-1, the J gene TRBJ1-2; 7 positions agree with TRBD1. CDR1 and CDR2 (germline): MNHNS, SASEGT. J gave up 7 bases and V 3 bases, and 2 bases lay outside the gene matches. The CDR3 spans 12 residues. CDR3 DNA: TGTGCCAGCAGTGAGGGACAGTCTGGCTACACCTTC. This encodes CASSEGQSGYTF.

The V and J genes are TRBV30 and TRBJ2-5; TRBD1 matches at 9 bases. Germline-derived CDR1 and CDR2 are GTSNPN and SVGIG (reference sequence). This CDR3 has 16 amino acids. J lost 3 bases, V lost 5 bases, and 13 bases had no gene match. As DNA, the CDR3 is TGTGCCTGGGGGACAGGGTGGTATCCTGGGGAAGAGACCCAGTACTTC. Residues: CAWGTGWYPGEETQYF. The full variable domain, its missing parts supplied by reference TRBV30 and TRBJ2-5, is SQTIHQWPATLVQPVGSPLSLECTVEGTSNPNLYWYRQAAGRGLQLLFYSVGIGQISSEVPQNLSASRPQDRQFILSSKKLLLSDSGFYLCAWGTGWYPGEETQYFGPGTRLLVL.

This sequence joins TRBV19 and TRBJ1-5; TRBD1 matches at 7 bases. The germline V gene has CDR1 LNHDA and CDR2 SQIVND (reference sequence). V lost 7 bases to trimming and J lost 3 bases; unmatched junction nucleotides: 9. This CDR3 contains 15 residues. CDR3 loop: CASTRGDSLNQPQHF. In DNA, the CDR3 is TGTGCCAGTACCAGAGGGGACAGCCTCAATCAGCCCCAGCATTTT.

This chain connects TRBV5-1 to TRBJ1-5, with D perhaps matching TRBD1 (5 bases). The CDR3 covers 19 residues. V was trimmed by 0 bases and J by 2 bases, leaving 21 bases between them. Germline CDR1 reads SGHRS; CDR2 reads YFSETQ. CDR3 region: CASSLEQMTDPSGNQPQHF. The CDR3 DNA reads as TGCGCCAGCAGCTTGGAGCAAATGACAGACCCTTCGGGCAATCAGCCCCAGCATTTT. Based on the CDR3 plus reference TRBV5-1 and TRBJ1-5, the full variable domain is KAGVTQTPRYLIKTRGQQVTLSCSPISGHRSVSWYQQTPGQGLQFLFEYFSETQRNKGNFPGRFSGRQFSNSRSEMNVSTLELGDSALYLCASSLEQMTDPSGNQPQHFGDGTRLSIL.

The V call is TRBV5-4, the J call TRBJ2-3, with 9 positions matching TRBD2. Germline-derived CDR1 and CDR2 are SGHNT and YYREEE (reference sequence). Unmatched junction bases numbered 8, after V lost 4 bases and J lost 5 bases. The CDR3 contains 15 residues. DNA of the CDR3: TGTGCCAGCAGCATGGGGGGACTAGCTCAAGATACGCAGTATTTT. It codes for CASSMGGLAQDTQYF. The whole variable domain, filled in from reference TRBV5-4 and TRBJ2-3, reads ETGVTQSPTHLIKTRGQQVTLRCSSQSGHNTVSWYQQALGQGPQFIFQYYREEENGRGNFPPRFSGLQFPNYSSELNVNALELDDSALYLCASSMGGLAQDTQYFGPGTRLTVL.

V and J are TRBV6-5 and TRBJ1-1; 7 bases match TRBD1. CDR3 length: 13 residues. The V segment lost 5 bases and the J segment 10 bases; nucleotides outside the gene matches: 10. Germline assignment: CDR1 MNHEY and CDR2 SVGAGI. CDR3 region: CASSPQGDTSAFF. The CDR3 bases are TGTGCCAGCAGTCCCCAGGGGGACACCTCAGCTTTCTTT.

The chain links TRBV3-1 (or the pseudogene TRBV3-2) to TRBJ2-3; TRBD2 aligns across 16 bases. Germline assignment: CDR1 LGHDT and CDR2 YNNKEL (reference sequence). V gave up 6 bases and J gave up 1 base; unmatched junction bases: 10. CDR3 size: 19 residues. This CDR3 is CASSLTGTSGGAGTDTQYF. The CDR3 bases are TGTGCCAGCAGTCTCACCGGGACTAGCGGGGGGGCCGGCACAGATACGCAGTATTTT.

The chain uses TRBV9 and TRBJ1-1; tentative D call: TRBD1 (5 bases). V shed 10 bases and J shed 0 bases, with 22 bases lying between them. CDR1 is SGDLS and CDR2 is YYNGEE in the germline V gene. The CDR3 is 16 residues long. CDR3 DNA: TGTGCCTCTGGGAATCAAGGGGCGGCTATGAACACTGAAGCTTTCTTT. This translates into CASGNQGAAMNTEAFF.

The V and J genes are TRBV3-1 (or the pseudogene TRBV3-2) and TRBJ1-6; no clear D gene. Germline V gene data show CDR1 as LGHDT and CDR2 as YNNKEL (reference sequence). This CDR3 region has 16 residues. Trimming removed 1 base at V and 5 bases at J, with 12 bases between. Written as DNA, the CDR3 is TGTGCCAGCAGCCAAGTTTACGGGGTGGATAATTCACCCCTCCACTTT. It yields the protein CASSQVYGVDNSPLHF.

V gene TRBV5-4 combines with J gene TRBJ2-2; 8 bases agree with TRBD1. The CDR3 sequence is 17 residues long. The V gene end was trimmed by 7 bases and the J gene end by 5 bases; junction bases not matched to a gene: 16. From germline, CDR1 is SGHNT and CDR2 YYREEE (reference sequence). CDR3 in amino acids: CASGKPGQALGTGELFF. CDR3 sequence (DNA): TGTGCCAGCGGTAAGCCGGGACAGGCCCTCGGGACCGGGGAGCTGTTTTTT.

The V call is TRBV11-2, the J call TRBJ2-3; 12 bases are shared with TRBD2. The CDR3 has 17 amino acids. With 5 bases clipped from V and 1 base from J, the junction kept 7 bases outside the gene matches. In germline, CDR1 is SGHAT, CDR2 FQNNGV. The CDR3 loop reads CASSPPGLAGRTDTQYF. The CDR3 bases are TGTGCCAGCAGCCCCCCCGGACTAGCGGGGCGCACAGATACGCAGTATTTT.

This rearrangement joins TRBV27 to TRBJ1-2; a weak D match, TRBD1 (5 bases). Germline CDR1 MNHEY, CDR2 SMNVEV (reference sequence). V lost 6 bases and J lost 4, with 18 bases in between. The CDR3 is made up of 15 amino acids. CDR3 residues: CASSLAGGFSYGYTF. The CDR3 DNA sequence: TGTGCCAGCAGCTTAGCCGGGGGATTCAGCTATGGCTACACCTTC.

CDR3 sequence: CASSQDPGQGGYGYTF. In DNA, the CDR3 is TGTGCCAGCAGCCAGGACCCTGGACAGGGCGGCTATGGCTACACCTTC. The V gene is TRBV4-2, the J gene TRBJ1-2, with 8 bases that match TRBD1. The CDR3 runs to 16 residues. Germline values: CDR1 LGHNA, CDR2 YNFKEQ. The J segment lost 4 bases and the V segment lost 3 bases, leaving 10 bases of the junction unmatched.

The V gene is TRBV19, the J gene TRBJ1-3; possible D gene TRBD1, 5 bases. Germline V gives CDR1 LNHDA, CDR2 SQIVND (reference sequence). The ends were cut back, 6 bases at V and 2 bases at J, with 20 bases in the middle. This CDR3 has 17 residues. The CDR3: CASSRATDLNPGNTIYF. CDR3 in DNA: TGTGCCAGTAGCCGGGCGACAGATCTAAACCCTGGAAACACCATATATTTT.